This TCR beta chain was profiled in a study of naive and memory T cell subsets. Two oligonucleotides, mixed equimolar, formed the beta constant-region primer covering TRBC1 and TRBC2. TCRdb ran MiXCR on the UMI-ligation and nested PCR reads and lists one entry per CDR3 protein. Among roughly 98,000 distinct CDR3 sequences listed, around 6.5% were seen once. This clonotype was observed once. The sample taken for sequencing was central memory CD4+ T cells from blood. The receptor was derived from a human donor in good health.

The CDR3 nucleotides are TGTGCCAGCACTCTACGGGATGAGCAGTTCTTC. This translates into CASTLRDEQFF. The chain is built from TRBV6-6 and TRBJ2-1, with D hard to call. V gave up 7 bases and J gave up 8 bases, with 9 bases separating them. The CDR3 covers 11 residues. The germline gives CDR1 MNHNY, CDR2 SVGAGI (reference sequence).